The 26 T cell receptor beta chains below all came from one sample that was sequenced in a study of CD8 T cells in Susac syndrome. An amount of RNA that ranged from roughly 0.5 to 1 ug was reverse transcribed with random hexamers. Via MiXCR, TCRdb re-called the immunoSEQ multiplex PCR reads, giving one row per CDR3 protein. Of roughly 330,000 distinct CDR3 sequences listed, roughly nine tenths were seen once; the top ten hold about 0.07%. Sequenced sample: CD4+ T cells from PBMCs. The receptors originated from a human donor with multiple sclerosis.

The rearrangement uses TRBV24-1 and TRBJ1-5, with D hard to call. The germline V gene encodes CDR1 KGHDR and CDR2 SFDVKD. Trimming cost V 3 bases and J 5 bases, with 4 bases left between them. The CDR3 runs to 12 residues. The CDR3 nucleotides read TGTGCCACCAGTGATATTGATCAGCCCCAGCATTTT. It specifies CATSDIDQPQHF.

This clonotype was detected a few times. The genes are TRBV12-3 or TRBV12-4 and TRBJ1-1; D call uncertain. CDR3 size: 13 residues. Trimming shortened V by 5 bases and J by 3 bases, and 10 bases separated the two germline ends. CDR3 region: CASSPTRDTEAFF. The CDR3 DNA reads as TGTGCCAGCAGTCCTACAAGGGACACTGAAGCTTTCTTT.

This clonotype was seen only once. The CDR3 DNA reads TGCAGTGCTAGATTCTCTGGAAACACCATATATTTT. This encodes CSARFSGNTIYF. The rearrangement links TRBV20-1 to TRBJ1-3; D is unclear. V lost 2 bases to trimming and J lost 0 bases, with 2 bases between them. The CDR3 extends over 12 amino acids. Germline CDR1 and CDR2: DFQATT and SNEGSKA (reference sequence).

This rearrangement joins TRBV7-9 to TRBJ1-1; unclear D gene. Germline CDR1 reads SEHNR; CDR2 reads FQNEAQ (reference sequence). This CDR3 is built from 17 residues. V was clipped by 1 base and J by 0 bases, with 15 bases between them. The CDR3 region is CASSLGRAGLMNTEAFF. CDR3 sequence (DNA): TGTGCCAGCAGCTTAGGAAGAGCGGGCCTTATGAACACTGAAGCTTTCTTT.

This clonotype was counted once. The chain combines TRBV15 with TRBJ2-3; D is ambiguous. Trimming removed 0 bases at V and 8 bases at J, with 12 bases between. This CDR3 contains 14 residues. Germline V gene sequence: CDR1 LNHNV, CDR2 YYDKDF (reference sequence). The CDR3, as DNA: TGTGCCACCAGCAGAGATCCACCGATATCTACGCAGTATTTT. It translates to CATSRDPPISTQYF.

The V and J genes are TRBV7-2 and TRBJ2-5; D ambiguous. The CDR3 runs to 14 residues. Deletions cut 5 bases from V and 2 bases from J, with 12 bases between. The germline gives CDR1 SGHTA, CDR2 FQGNSA. Here the CDR3 reads CASSPRVWQETQYF. The CDR3, as DNA: TGTGCCAGCAGCCCTCGGGTATGGCAAGAGACCCAGTACTTC.

The rearrangement links TRBV2 to TRBJ2-7, with 11 nucleotides matching TRBD1. Germline CDR1 and CDR2: SNHLY and FYNNEI. This CDR3 is built from 14 residues. Trimming at V came to 6 bases and at J to 2 bases, leaving 3 bases not matched to a gene. CDR3 sequence (DNA): TGTGCCAGCAGCGGGGGACAGGGGGCCTACGAGCAGTACTTC. Protein: CASSGGQGAYEQYF.

The CDR3 protein is CASSYLGPINSPLHF. CDR3 coding DNA: TGTGCCAGCAGTTACTTAGGACCGATTAATTCACCCCTCCACTTT. This sequence joins TRBV6-5 and TRBJ1-6; D uncertain. Trimming took 1 base from V and 6 from J, leaving 10 bases between them. The CDR3 has 15 residues. The germline gives CDR1 MNHEY, CDR2 SVGAGI.

The chain combines TRBV20-1 with TRBJ2-7; D gene ambiguous. The germline V and J ends were trimmed by 1 base and 3 bases, with 13 bases remaining between them. The CDR3 contains 14 residues. Germline V lookup: CDR1 DFQATT, CDR2 SNEGSKA (reference sequence). CDR3 sequence reads: CSARVSGGNYEQYF. CDR3 sequence (DNA): TGCAGTGCTAGAGTGAGTGGCGGAAACTACGAGCAGTACTTC.

V and J are TRBV10-3 and TRBJ2-7, with 7 bases that match TRBD1. Unmatched junction bases numbered 11, after V lost 4 bases and J lost 5 bases. The CDR3 has 15 residues. CDR1 is ENHRY and CDR2 is SYGVKD in the germline V gene. CDR3 sequence (DNA): TGTGCCATCAGTGGCGACAGGGACGCCAGGGACGAGCAGTACTTC. Protein: CAISGDRDARDEQYF.

The V and J genes are TRBV6-5 and TRBJ1-6; unclear D gene. This CDR3 region has 14 residues. Germline V gene lookup returns CDR1 MNHEY and CDR2 SVGAGI. Trimming removed 2 bases at V and 6 bases at J, with 8 bases between. CDR3 nucleotides: TGTGCCAGCAGTTACAGAGGGCCTAATTCACCCCTCCACTTT. This sequence encodes CASSYRGPNSPLHF.

The chain recombines TRBV9 with TRBJ2-1; 8 nucleotides match TRBD2. J lost 7 bases, V lost 1 base, and 4 bases had no gene match. The CDR3 is made up of 14 amino acids. Germline CDR1 reads SGDLS; CDR2 reads YYNGEE. As DNA, the CDR3 is TGTGCCAGCAGCGTACGGGGGGGCGGAAATGAGCAGTTCTTC. Protein: CASSVRGGGNEQFF.

The chain recombines TRBV7-2 with TRBJ1-1; no firm D call. V lost 2 bases and J lost 4, with 11 bases in between. Germline V CDR1 and CDR2: SGHTA, FQGNSA. CDR3 length: 14 residues. CDR3 sequence: CASSLNWVATEAFF. CDR3 nucleotides: TGTGCCAGCAGCTTAAATTGGGTTGCCACTGAAGCTTTCTTT.

The V call is TRBV5-1, the J call TRBJ2-5; D not resolved. The CDR3 runs 15 residues. V lost 4 bases and J 5 bases, leaving 18 bases between the germline ends. Germline V CDR1 and CDR2: SGHRS, YFSETQ. CDR3 nucleotide sequence: TGCGCCAGCAGCCCCGGACGGCCACCAGAGGAGACCCAGTACTTC. Amino acid sequence: CASSPGRPPEETQYF.

The chain joins TRBV30 to TRBJ2-1; 11 bases match TRBD2. CDR3 length: 15 amino acids. From germline, CDR1 is GTSNPN and CDR2 SVGIG (reference sequence). V lost 1 base, J lost 6 bases, and 5 bases stayed unmatched. This chain's CDR3 is CAWSGWLAGGNEQFF. The CDR3 nucleotides read TGTGCCTGGAGTGGGTGGCTAGCGGGAGGCAATGAGCAGTTCTTC.

CDR3 sequence: CSAGHGLAPGELFF. As DNA, the CDR3 is TGCAGTGCTGGACATGGGCTAGCCCCCGGGGAGCTGTTTTTT. The V gene is TRBV20-1, the J gene TRBJ2-2, with D perhaps TRBD1 or TRBD2 (5 bases each). V dropped 5 bases and J dropped 6 bases, with 16 bases sitting between them. The V gene's germline CDR1 is DFQATT and CDR2 SNEGSKA (reference sequence). The CDR3 loop spans 14 amino acids.

V usage is TRBV30 and J usage is TRBJ2-1; TRBD1 might be the D (6 bases). Germline V gene lookup returns CDR1 GTSNPN and CDR2 SVGIG (reference sequence). The CDR3 consists of 14 residues. V was clipped by 1 base and J by 3 bases, with 10 bases between them. CDR3 loop: CAWSGRGLYNEQFF. For the CDR3, the DNA is TGTGCCTGGAGTGGCAGGGGCCTCTACAATGAGCAGTTCTTC.

The chain joins TRBV29-1 to TRBJ2-1; 10 bases line up with TRBD1. Per germline, CDR1 SQVTM and CDR2 ANQGSEA. Trimming took 5 bases from V and 7 from J; bases not matched to a gene: 8. The CDR3 has 14 amino acids. Here the CDR3 reads CSVRVPGQGNEQFF. The CDR3 nucleotides are TGCAGCGTTAGAGTCCCGGGACAGGGGAATGAGCAGTTCTTC.

The V and J genes are TRBV5-1 and TRBJ1-6, with a tentative D call TRBD1 (5 bases). The germline V and J ends were trimmed by 2 bases and 10 bases, with 10 bases remaining between them. In germline, CDR1 is SGHRS, CDR2 YFSETQ. This CDR3 is built from 13 residues. The CDR3 sequence is CASSFEGLSPLHF. The CDR3 region has the DNA TGCGCCAGCAGCTTTGAGGGGCTCTCACCCCTCCACTTT.

The chain joins TRBV14 to TRBJ1-2; D ambiguous. Deletions cut 4 bases from V and 4 bases from J, with 16 bases between. Germline CDR1 is SGHDN and CDR2 is FVKESK. The CDR3 spans 15 residues. As DNA, the CDR3 is TGTGCCAGCAGCCCACAGCCCCACCCTGGCTATGGCTACACCTTC. Protein sequence: CASSPQPHPGYGYTF.

The genes are TRBV15 and TRBJ2-5; D gene ambiguous. The V end was cut by 4 bases, the J end by 1 base, with 10 bases between. Germline loops: CDR1 LNHNV, CDR2 YYDKDF (reference sequence). CDR3 length: 14 residues. DNA of the CDR3: TGTGCCACCAGCAAGGGTGGATCCCAAGAGACCCAGTACTTC. Translated, it gives CATSKGGSQETQYF.

The rearrangement links TRBV7-2 to TRBJ2-1, with a tentative D call TRBD1 (5 bases). Germline CDR1 SGHTA, CDR2 FQGNSA. CDR3 length: 14 residues. The ends were cut back, 3 bases at V and 3 bases at J, with 9 bases in the middle. CDR3 protein: CASSFGAGYNEQFF. CDR3 coding DNA: TGTGCCAGCAGCTTTGGGGCCGGCTACAATGAGCAGTTCTTC.

The chain has TRBV29-1 and TRBJ1-2, with D possibly TRBD1 on 5 matching bases. Germline CDR1 and CDR2: SQVTM and ANQGSEA. V was cut by 7 bases and J by 5 bases, with 11 bases left in between. The CDR3 contains 11 residues. This CDR3 reads CSAEGLYGYTF. Here the CDR3 DNA reads TGCAGCGCTGAGGGGCTTTATGGCTACACCTTC.

The V call is TRBV20-1, the J call TRBJ2-5, with D possibly matching TRBD2 (5 bases). CDR3 size: 13 residues. Germline V gene sequence: CDR1 DFQATT, CDR2 SNEGSKA (reference sequence). Trimming pared 2 bases from V and 2 bases from J, leaving 9 bases between. Here the CDR3 reads CSARRSGQETQYF. The CDR3 DNA follows: TGCAGTGCTAGAAGGTCGGGGCAAGAGACCCAGTACTTC.

This chain links TRBV18 with TRBJ1-2; 8 bases agree with TRBD1. V was clipped by 6 bases and J by 5 bases; unmatched bases: 11. The length of the CDR3 is 15 residues. In germline, CDR1 is KGHSH, CDR2 LQKENI. CDR3 sequence: CASSPVPGQEYGYTF. Here the CDR3 DNA reads TGTGCCAGCTCCCCGGTTCCGGGACAGGAGTATGGCTACACCTTC. Complete variable domain (other parts from reference TRBV18 and TRBJ1-2): NAGVMQNPRHLVRRRGQEARLRCSPMKGHSHVYWYRQLPEEGLKFMVYLQKENIIDESGMPKERFSAEFPKEGPSILRIQQVVRGDSAAYFCASSPVPGQEYGYTFGSGTRLTVV.

The chain carries TRBV7-3 and TRBJ2-2; D not resolved. CDR1 is SGHTA, CDR2 FQGTGA, per germline. The V end was cut by 4 bases, the J end by 1 base, with 7 bases between. There are 14 residues in the CDR3. In DNA form, the CDR3 reads TGTGCCAGCAGCTCTTATATGAACACCGGGGAGCTGTTTTTT. Its translation is CASSSYMNTGELFF.